This record looks at one TCR beta chain sequence and its context. This specimen belongs to a study of read filtering for tumor transcriptome and immune sequencing. The library was built from about 370 ng RNA with molecular barcoded adaptors for alpha/delta and beta/gamma chains. Using its own MiXCR run on the reads, TCRdb lists one record per CDR3 protein. The table has about 50,000 distinct CDR3 sequences, 15% to 20% seen once. The CDR3 is made up of 16 amino acids. Germline CDR1 is SGHRS and CDR2 is YFSETQ. Trimming left V 4 bases short and J 1 base short, with 16 bases between. The specimen was a population of CD138-negative cells sorted from bone marrow. The V gene is TRBV5-1, the J gene TRBJ2-3, with D uncertain. The clonotype was recovered from a donor at least 40 years old with multiple myeloma. The CDR3 DNA sequence: TGCGCCAGCAGCCGGAGCTGGAGACGCGGCACAGATACGCAGTATTTT. It encodes CASSRSWRRGTDTQYF.